These 11 T cell receptor beta chains were all obtained from the same sample, sequenced in a study of cytomegalovirus exposure and HLA in healthy donors. 13 Jbeta primers and 60 Vbeta primers were used for the PCR. Sequenced by immunoSEQ multiplex PCR; TCRdb stores in-frame clones only, minus some. The table has 90,000 to 120,000 clones, under 80% seen once; the top ten hold about 14%. The sample was PBMCs. These receptors originate from a woman aged 40 to 50 in good health and CMV-seropositive.

This clone was seen a single time. The V gene is TRBV25-1, the J gene TRBJ1-4; D may be TRBD1 (6 bases). Germline CDR1 is MGHDK and CDR2 is SYGVNS. The CDR3 is made up of 16 amino acids. The V end lost 5 bases, the J end lost 10 bases, and 23 bases lay between the germline ends. Here the CDR3 reads CASSPQIRGPGGKLFF. The CDR3, as DNA: TGTGCCAGCAGTCCTCAAATCAGGGGCCCAGGTGGAAAACTGTTTTTT. Full variable domain (remainder filled in from reference TRBV25-1 and TRBJ1-4): EADIYQTPRYLVIGTGKKITLECSQTMGHDKMYWYQQDPGMELHLIHYSYGVNSTEKGDLSSESTVSRIRTEHFPLTLESARPSHTSQYLCASSPQIRGPGGKLFFGSGTQLSVL.

This sequence joins TRBV18 and TRBJ1-2, with D unresolved. V shed 2 bases and J shed 8 bases, with 15 bases lying between them. The CDR3 has 14 residues. The V gene's germline CDR1 is KGHSH and CDR2 LQKENI. Written as DNA, the CDR3 is TGTGCCAGCTCACCAAGCCGGGAAATGGGGGGCTACACCTTC. This gives the protein CASSPSREMGGYTF.

As for this clone: The germline gene is not matched at one end of the junction; a read error may be the cause. V usage is TRBV7-9 and J usage is TRBJ1-2, with D possibly TRBD1 on 6 matching bases. The CDR3 has 9 residues. Germline values: CDR1 SEHNR, CDR2 FQNEAQ (reference sequence). CDR3 sequence (DNA): TGTGCCAGCAGCTTACCAGGGGCCTTC. Translated: CASSLPGAF.

This clone turned up a few times. The DNA for the CDR3 is TGTGCCTGGGGCCTCGGACTCTCCTCCTACGAGCAGTACTTC. Translating it yields CAWGLGLSSYEQYF. The V gene is TRBV30, the J gene TRBJ2-7; D is possibly TRBD2 (5 bases). Germline V gene lookup returns CDR1 GTSNPN and CDR2 SVGIG (reference sequence). The CDR3 is 14 amino acids. Trimming shortened V by 5 bases and J by 0 bases, and 14 bases separated the two germline ends.

The rearrangement joins TRBV4-3 to TRBJ1-3; possibly TRBD1 for D (6 bases). Germline lookup yields CDR1 LGHNA and CDR2 YSLEER. This CDR3 has 16 amino acids. Trimming shortened V by 8 bases and J by 0 bases, and 17 bases separated the two germline ends. The CDR3 reads CASRLNTGSSGNTIYF. CDR3 in DNA: TGCGCCAGCCGACTGAATACAGGGAGCTCTGGAAACACCATATATTTT.

This clone was detected only a few times. V is TRBV4-3 and J is TRBJ1-4, with no clear D. Germline V gene lookup returns CDR1 LGHNA and CDR2 YSLEER. Trimming pared 0 bases from V and 13 bases from J, leaving 21 bases between. The CDR3 spans 16 residues. The CDR3 is CASSQDRGSAREVLFF. CDR3 nucleotide sequence: TGCGCCAGCAGCCAAGATCGTGGGTCCGCCCGGGAAGTACTGTTTTTT.

J is TRBJ1-4 and V is TRBV6-1; 7 bases line up with TRBD1. With 6 bases clipped from V and 7 bases from J, the junction kept 5 bases outside the gene matches. The germline gives CDR1 MNHNS, CDR2 SASEGT. This CDR3 region has 13 residues. The CDR3 DNA sequence: TGTGCCAGCAGCCGACAGGGTAGTGAAAAACTGTTTTTT. Residues: CASSRQGSEKLFF.

The chain is built from TRBV7-2 and TRBJ2-7; a possible D gene is TRBD2 (6 bases). The CDR3 extends over 15 amino acids. The ends were cut back, 3 bases at V and 3 bases at J, with 15 bases in the middle. Germline V gene data show CDR1 as SGHTA and CDR2 as FQGNSA. The CDR3 sequence: CASSFNPTGVYEQYF. For the CDR3, the DNA is TGTGCCAGCAGCTTCAACCCCACGGGGGTCTACGAGCAGTACTTC.

The V and J genes are TRBV9 and TRBJ1-6, with TRBD1 as a possible D gene (6 bases). Looked up from germline, CDR1 is SGDLS and CDR2 is YYNGEE. V was shortened by 2 bases and J by 9 bases, with 15 bases between the two germline ends. The CDR3 runs to 15 residues. The CDR3, as DNA: TGTGCCAGCAGCGTGGGAGGGACAAGGACTTCACCCCTCCACTTT. It is translated as CASSVGGTRTSPLHF.

The V gene is TRBV30, the J gene TRBJ1-5; 9 positions match TRBD1. Germline CDR1 GTSNPN, CDR2 SVGIG (reference sequence). Unmatched junction bases numbered 4, after V lost 2 bases and J lost 5 bases. The CDR3 loop spans 14 amino acids. The CDR3 DNA reads as TGTGCCTGGAGTTCTCGACAGGGGGATCAGCCCCAGCATTTT. Protein product: CAWSSRQGDQPQHF.

This sequence joins TRBV5-1 and TRBJ2-7, with TRBD1 matching 7 bases. Looked up from germline, CDR1 is SGHRS and CDR2 is YFSETQ. The CDR3 totals 13 residues. V lost 4 bases and J lost 6; bases outside the gene matches: 7. CDR3 bases: TGCGCCAGCAGCGTACAGACAGGGACCGAGCAGTACTTC. Translating gives CASSVQTGTEQYF. Filled out from reference TRBV5-1 and TRBJ2-7, the complete variable domain reads KAGVTQTPRYLIKTRGQQVTLSCSPISGHRSVSWYQQTPGQGLQFLFEYFSETQRNKGNFPGRFSGRQFSNSRSEMNVSTLELGDSALYLCASSVQTGTEQYFGPGTRLTVT.